This T cell receptor beta chain was profiled in a study of blood T cell repertoires in COVID-19. Study-level information: From the United States, Italy and Spain came samples of acute and convalescent COVID-19.

V was pared by 1 base and J by 5 bases, with 15 bases between. Germline V gene sequence: CDR1 SGHAT, CDR2 FQNNGV. This CDR3 has 15 amino acids. Authors' analysis steps: Nucleated cell number was recorded as an estimate derived from reference gene primer amplification. TCRdb keeps only in-frame clones here, not all; method: immunoSEQ multiplex PCR. V, J and clone size reflect that table, while D and trimming were determined from the DNA. The sample consists of approximately 280,000 clones, roughly 91% of them appearing once. Sequenced sample: peripheral blood. J is TRBJ2-7 and V is TRBV11-2, with D perhaps TRBD1 (6 bases). This TCR was sampled from a man aged 35-49 years with acute or convalescent COVID-19. CDR3 coding DNA: TGTGCCAGCAGCTTAGGACTTTCACAGGGTAACGAGCAGTACTTC. Its protein product is CASSLGLSQGNEQYF.